A selection of T cell receptor beta chains follows, all from one sample in a study of identical twins. TCRdb reprocessed the 5' RACE reads via MiXCR and lists one record per CDR3 protein. The data contain nearly 200,000 distinct CDR3 sequences, roughly 15% of them seen just once; the ten biggest clones take up 40% to 45%. The same sample was also studied in work on T cells expressing NK-cell markers.

Sequencing was carried out using CD8+ T cells sorted from blood. Receptors were obtained from a woman aged 18-29 years in good health. Each CDR3 is given with its conserved first and last residue. Each record gives: D gene, clone size, V gene, J gene, CDR3 DNA, CDR3 protein. D genes are given only for firm matches. A clone size is listed for some rows: how often the clone was seen (once, few, many), or a class if it is expanded.

-	few	TRBV29-1	TRBJ2-2	TGCAGCGCCGTCCGGGTAACCGGGGAGCTGTTTTTT	CSAVRVTGELFF
-	-	TRBV27	TRBJ1-2	TGTGCCAGCAGTTCCCGAATGAACTATGGCTACACCTTC	CASSSRMNYGYTF
TRBD2	-	TRBV9	TRBJ2-3	TGTGCCAGCAGCGCAGATAGCGGGGGGGCCACAGATACGCAGTATTTT	CASSADSGGATDTQYF
-	few	TRBV12-3/TRBV12-4	TRBJ2-1	TGTGCCAGCTTGAGGGGTAGACTCTACAATGAGCAGTTCTTC	CASLRGRLYNEQFF
-	few	TRBV6-2/TRBV6-3	TRBJ2-3	TGTGCCAGCAGTTCCGAACATGGGGATACGCAGTATTTT	CASSSEHGDTQYF
TRBD2	-	TRBV30	TRBJ2-7	TGTGCCTGGAGTGTACGGGGCGGGAGCTACGAGCAGTACTTC	CAWSVRGGSYEQYF
-	-	TRBV6-6	TRBJ1-5	TGTGCCAGCAGTTTTTCCCCCCCTGGGGCCCAGCATTTT	CASSFSPPGAQHF
-	-	TRBV11-2	TRBJ2-1	TGTGCCAGCAGCTTAGTCTACGACCACTACAATGAGCAGTTCTTC	CASSLVYDHYNEQFF
-	few	TRBV9	TRBJ2-3	TGTGCCAGCAGCCCGGCCGGAAATACGCAGTATTTT	CASSPAGNTQYF
-	-	TRBV4-1	TRBJ2-7	TGCGCCAGCAGCCAACTACCAGGCGGCGAGCAGTACTTC	CASSQLPGGEQYF
-	-	TRBV5-1	TRBJ2-4	TGCGCCAGCAGCTTCGACAGTCCAACAGAGCAAAACATTCAGTACTTC	CASSFDSPTEQNIQYF
-	many	TRBV7-8	TRBJ2-7	TGTGCCAGCAGCCATGGGGGGACGAGCCCCTACGAGCAGTACTTC	CASSHGGTSPYEQYF
TRBD2	-	TRBV5-1	TRBJ2-3	TGCGCCAGCAGCTCCCCCGGGGGGAATACAGATACGCAGTATTTT	CASSSPGGNTDTQYF
-	few	TRBV12-3/TRBV12-4	TRBJ2-5	TGTGCCAGCAGCTATACGTATGGGCAAGAGACCCAGTACTTC	CASSYTYGQETQYF
-	-	TRBV12-3/TRBV12-4	TRBJ2-5	TGTGCCAGCAGAATCACAGGGGGGGGAGAGACCCAGTACTTC	CASRITGGGETQYF
-	-	TRBV25-1	TRBJ1-1	TGTGCCAGCAGTCCCCTGACGGGACACCTGAACACTGAAGCTTTCTTT	CASSPLTGHLNTEAFF
-	few	TRBV12-3/TRBV12-4	TRBJ2-7	TGTGCCAGCAGTCCATCCAGGGCCGAGCAGTACTTC	CASSPSRAEQYF
-	-	TRBV5-5	TRBJ1-1	TGTGCCAGCAGCCCGGGCATGAACACTGAAGCTTTCTTT	CASSPGMNTEAFF
-	few	TRBV9	TRBJ2-3	TGTGCCAGCAGCAACCCTACTAGATTTGAGGACACAGATACGCAGTATTTT	CASSNPTRFEDTDTQYF
-	-	TRBV20-1	TRBJ2-7	TGCAGTGCTAGAGATAGCGAGTCTCGAGGCTACGAGCAGTACTTC	CSARDSESRGYEQYF
TRBD2	few	TRBV20-1	TRBJ2-7	TGCAGTGCCAGACATCTAGCGGTGAGCTCCTACGAGCAGTACTTC	CSARHLAVSSYEQYF
-	few	TRBV5-8	TRBJ1-4	TGTGCCAGCAGTACGAATGAAAAACTGTTTTTT	CASSTNEKLFF